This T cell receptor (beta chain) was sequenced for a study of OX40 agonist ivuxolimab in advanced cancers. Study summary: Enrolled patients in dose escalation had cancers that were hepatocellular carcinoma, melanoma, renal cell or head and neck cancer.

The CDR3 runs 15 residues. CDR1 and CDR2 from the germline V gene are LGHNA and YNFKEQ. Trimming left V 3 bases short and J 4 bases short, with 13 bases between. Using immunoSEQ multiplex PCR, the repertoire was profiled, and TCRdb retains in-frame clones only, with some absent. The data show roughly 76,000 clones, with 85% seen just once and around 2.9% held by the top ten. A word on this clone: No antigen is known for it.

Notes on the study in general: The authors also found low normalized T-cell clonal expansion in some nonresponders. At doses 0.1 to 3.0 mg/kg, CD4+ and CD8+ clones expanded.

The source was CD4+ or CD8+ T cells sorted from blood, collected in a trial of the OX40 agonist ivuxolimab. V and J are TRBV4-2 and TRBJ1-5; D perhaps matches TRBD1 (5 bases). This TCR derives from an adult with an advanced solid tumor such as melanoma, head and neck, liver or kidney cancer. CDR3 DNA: TGTGCCAGCAGCCAGAGCGACAGTGAGAATCAGCCCCAGCATTTT. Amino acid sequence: CASSQSDSENQPQHF.